This T cell receptor beta chain is drawn from a study of T-cell reconstitution after alpha-beta-depleted transplantation in children. The ends were cut back, 8 bases at V and 1 base at J, with 14 bases in the middle. The germline V gene encodes CDR1 MNHNS and CDR2 SASEGT. This CDR3 is built from 14 residues. Construction of the TCRbeta library involved unique molecular identifiers. TCRdb re-derived calls from the PCR reads in MiXCR, one entry per CDR3 protein. The profile shows about 980,000 distinct CDR3 sequences, roughly 29% of them singletons. Source: PBMCs, mostly from graft donor cells, taken 360 days after TCRalphabeta/CD19-depleted stem cell transplant. The chain carries TRBV6-1 and TRBJ1-2; D unresolved. This sequence was found in a boy in the first two years of life who had a stem cell transplant for SCID, so the T cells may come from the graft donor. The CDR3 here is CASLTDVYNYGYTF. Here the CDR3 DNA reads TGTGCCAGCTTGACGGATGTCTATAACTATGGCTACACCTTC.